This is a list of T cell receptor beta chains from one sample in a study of blood T cell repertoires in COVID-19. The protocol was immunoSEQ multiplex PCR, while the TCRdb copy is restricted to in-frame clones and leaves out a portion. The table has tens of thousands of clones, approximately 90% seen once. The sequenced material came from peripheral blood. The receptors were sampled from a man between 60 and 70 years old with acute or convalescent COVID-19. Both conserved end residues are part of each CDR3. Each record gives: J gene, clone size, D gene, V gene, CDR3 DNA, CDR3 protein. D genes are given only for firm matches. The size field is filled for only some rows; it gives once, few, many or a size class.

j_gene: TRBJ2-1; abundance: .; d_gene: .; v_gene: TRBV4-3; CDR3nt: TGCGCCAGCAGCTTCGACGCCGGGGCCTACAATGAGCAGTTCTTC; CDR3aa: CASSFDAGAYNEQFF
j_gene: TRBJ1-5; abundance: .; d_gene: .; v_gene: TRBV11-2; CDR3nt: TGTGCCAGCAGCTCGGCGGGGCCTTCCCGTAATCAGCCCCAGCATTTT; CDR3aa: CASSSAGPSRNQPQHF
j_gene: TRBJ2-3; abundance: .; d_gene: .; v_gene: TRBV13; CDR3nt: TGTGCCAGCAGCTCGGGACATCGGAGCACAGATACGCAGTATTTT; CDR3aa: CASSSGHRSTDTQYF
j_gene: TRBJ1-1; abundance: .; d_gene: TRBD1; v_gene: TRBV6-4; CDR3nt: TGTGCCAGCAGTGACTACGGGACAGAAACATCCATGAACACTGAAGCTTTCTTT; CDR3aa: CASSDYGTETSMNTEAFF
j_gene: TRBJ1-2; abundance: once; d_gene: .; v_gene: TRBV10-1; CDR3nt: TGCGCCAGCAGTGAAGGTCCGGCGCGGGGCTACACCTTC; CDR3aa: CASSEGPARGYTF
j_gene: TRBJ1-5; abundance: .; d_gene: TRBD1; v_gene: TRBV15; CDR3nt: TGTGCCACCAGCGTCCAGGGGGGCAATCAGCCCCAGCATTTT; CDR3aa: CATSVQGGNQPQHF
j_gene: TRBJ2-7; abundance: .; d_gene: .; v_gene: TRBV5-8; CDR3nt: TGTGCCAGCAGCCTCCTGTCCCGGGAGCAGTACTTC; CDR3aa: CASSLLSREQYF
j_gene: TRBJ2-7; abundance: few; d_gene: .; v_gene: TRBV7-6; CDR3nt: TGTGCCAGCAGCTTAGCGGACAGTCCCCCATCCTACGAGCAGTACTTC; CDR3aa: CASSLADSPPSYEQYF
j_gene: TRBJ1-1; abundance: .; d_gene: TRBD1; v_gene: TRBV27; CDR3nt: TGTGCCAGCAGTCTCTATACGACAGGGTTGAACACTGAAGCTTTCTTT; CDR3aa: CASSLYTTGLNTEAFF
j_gene: TRBJ2-7; abundance: .; d_gene: .; v_gene: TRBV25-1; CDR3nt: TGTGCCAGCGCAAGGGGGTACGAGCAGTACTTC; CDR3aa: CASARGYEQYF
j_gene: TRBJ1-1; abundance: .; d_gene: .; v_gene: TRBV6-2/TRBV6-3; CDR3nt: TGTGCCAGCAGTCCCGGGACAGAAGCTTTCTTT; CDR3aa: CASSPGTEAFF
j_gene: TRBJ2-2; abundance: .; d_gene: .; v_gene: TRBV9; CDR3nt: TGTGCCAGCAGAACCGCTGACACAGGGTACACCGGGGAGCTGTTTTTT; CDR3aa: CASRTADTGYTGELFF
j_gene: TRBJ2-5; abundance: .; d_gene: TRBD1; v_gene: TRBV7-7; CDR3nt: TGTGCTAGCGGGACAGGGGACGGGACCCAGTACTTC; CDR3aa: CASGTGDGTQYF
j_gene: TRBJ1-4; abundance: .; d_gene: TRBD1; v_gene: TRBV2; CDR3nt: TGTGCCAGCAGGCGTCAGGGGGCCAATAATGAAAAACTGTTTTTT; CDR3aa: CASRRQGANNEKLFF
j_gene: TRBJ2-7; abundance: .; d_gene: .; v_gene: TRBV27; CDR3nt: TGTGCCAGCAGTCTACCAAACTCCTACGAGCAGTACTTC; CDR3aa: CASSLPNSYEQYF